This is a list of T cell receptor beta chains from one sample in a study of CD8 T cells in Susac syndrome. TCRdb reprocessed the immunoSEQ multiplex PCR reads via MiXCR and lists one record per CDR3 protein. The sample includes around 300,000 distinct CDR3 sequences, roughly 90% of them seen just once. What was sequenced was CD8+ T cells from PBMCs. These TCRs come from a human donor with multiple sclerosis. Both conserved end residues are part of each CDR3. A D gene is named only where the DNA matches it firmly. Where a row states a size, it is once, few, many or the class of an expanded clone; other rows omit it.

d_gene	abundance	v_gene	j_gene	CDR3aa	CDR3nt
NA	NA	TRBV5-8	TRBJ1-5	CANAPGALGNQPQHF	TGTGCCAACGCCCCGGGGGCTTTGGGCAATCAGCCCCAGCATTTT
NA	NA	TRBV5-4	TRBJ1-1	CASRSRQVPAKSGRSEAFF	TGTGCCAGCAGGTCCCGTCAGGTTCCCGCTAAAAGTGGGCGCTCTGAAGCTTTCTTT
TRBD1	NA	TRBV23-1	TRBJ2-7	CASSQSRPKNRTGPYEQYF	TGCGCCAGCAGTCAATCCCGACCCAAAAACCGGACAGGGCCATACGAGCAGTACTTC
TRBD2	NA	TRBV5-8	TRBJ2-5	CASSLGLAGGGLRETQYF	TGTGCCAGCAGCTTGGGTCTCGCGGGAGGAGGATTGAGGGAGACCCAGTACTTC
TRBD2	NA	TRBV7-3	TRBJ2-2	CASSLFSGDETGELFF	TGTGCCAGCAGCTTATTTAGCGGGGATGAGACCGGGGAGCTGTTTTTT
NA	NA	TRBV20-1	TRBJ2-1	CSARQASSYNEQFF	TGCAGTGCTCGACAGGCAAGCTCCTACAATGAGCAGTTCTTC
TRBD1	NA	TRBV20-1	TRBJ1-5	CSAREGQGFGNQPQHF	TGCAGTGCTAGAGAGGGACAGGGTTTTGGCAATCAGCCCCAGCATTTT
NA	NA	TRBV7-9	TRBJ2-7	CASRGLRVEQYF	TGTGCCAGCCGTGGACTGAGGGTGGAGCAGTACTTC
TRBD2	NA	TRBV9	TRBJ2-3	CASSPGLAGTDTQYF	TGTGCCAGCAGCCCCGGACTAGCGGGCACAGATACGCAGTATTTT
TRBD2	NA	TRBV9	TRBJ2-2	CASSASGINTGELFF	TGTGCCAGCAGCGCTAGCGGGATAAACACCGGGGAGCTGTTTTTT
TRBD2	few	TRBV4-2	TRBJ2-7	CASSQDLSGSSLTYEQYF	TGTGCCAGCAGCCAAGACCTCAGCGGGAGCTCCTTAACCTACGAGCAGTACTTC
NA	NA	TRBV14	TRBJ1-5	CASSQADRNQPQHF	TGTGCCAGCAGCCAAGCCGATCGGAATCAGCCCCAGCATTTT
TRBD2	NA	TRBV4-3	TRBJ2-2	CASSLAARLAGPPNTGELFF	TGCGCCAGCAGCCTCGCCGCAAGACTAGCGGGACCTCCGAACACCGGGGAGCTGTTTTTT
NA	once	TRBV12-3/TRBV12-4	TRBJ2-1	CASSLGGVLDNEQFF	TGTGCCAGCAGTTTAGGGGGTGTACTCGACAATGAGCAGTTCTTC
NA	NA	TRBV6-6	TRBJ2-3	CASSSALIEDTQYF	TGTGCCAGCAGTTCGGCCCTGATCGAAGATACGCAGTATTTT
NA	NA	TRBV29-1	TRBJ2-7	CSVVWDSNYEQYF	TGCAGCGTTGTGTGGGACTCCAACTACGAGCAGTACTTC
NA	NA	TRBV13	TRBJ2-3	CASSLGLSGKVADTQYF	TGTGCCAGCAGCTTAGGCCTTAGCGGTAAGGTCGCAGATACGCAGTATTTT
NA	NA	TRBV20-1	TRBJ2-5	CSARDRPQSLSSETQYF	TGCAGTGCTAGAGACCGTCCCCAGTCATTATCTTCAGAGACCCAGTACTTC
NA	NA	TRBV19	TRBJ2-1	CASSDGGPGVYNEQFF	TGTGCCAGTAGCGATGGGGGGCCAGGGGTCTACAATGAGCAGTTCTTC
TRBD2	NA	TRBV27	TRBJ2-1	CASSRRLAGGNEQFF	TGTGCCAGCAGCCGAAGACTAGCGGGAGGCAATGAGCAGTTCTTC
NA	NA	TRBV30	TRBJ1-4	CAWRGLGTKLFF	TGTGCCTGGAGAGGCCTTGGGACAAAACTGTTTTTT
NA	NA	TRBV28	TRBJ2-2	CASSWGGPPYTGELFF	TGTGCCAGCAGTTGGGGGGGGCCCCCTTACACCGGGGAGCTGTTTTTT
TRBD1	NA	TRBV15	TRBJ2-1	CATSSGQGESYEQFF	TGTGCCACCAGCAGCGGACAGGGGGAAAGTTATGAGCAGTTCTTC
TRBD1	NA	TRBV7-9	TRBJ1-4	CASSLGTGREKLFF	TGTGCCAGCAGCCTCGGGACAGGGAGGGAGAAACTGTTTTTT
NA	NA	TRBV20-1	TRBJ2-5	CSARPDRGLETQYF	TGCAGTGCTAGGCCCGACCGGGGTCTGGAGACCCAGTACTTC
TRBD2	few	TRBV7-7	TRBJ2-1	CASSFTSGGSEQFF	TGTGCTAGCAGCTTCACTAGCGGGGGTAGTGAGCAGTTCTTC
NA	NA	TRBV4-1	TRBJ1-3	CASSPAWGSGNTIYF	TGCGCCAGCAGCCCCGCCTGGGGCTCTGGAAACACCATATATTTT
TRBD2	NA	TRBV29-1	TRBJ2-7	CSVELGLAGVSEQYF	TGCAGCGTTGAACTGGGACTAGCGGGAGTCTCCGAGCAGTACTTC
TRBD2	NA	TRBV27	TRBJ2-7	CASSSGLESYEQYF	TGTGCCAGCAGTTCGGGACTAGAGTCCTACGAGCAGTACTTC
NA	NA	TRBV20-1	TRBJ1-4	CSARAPRGGRIVATNEKLFF	TGCAGTGCTAGAGCCCCAAGGGGCGGACGAATAGTTGCAACTAATGAAAAACTGTTTTTT
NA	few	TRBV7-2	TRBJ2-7	CASSHTGSSYEQYF	TGTGCCAGCAGCCACACAGGGTCCTCCTACGAGCAGTACTTC
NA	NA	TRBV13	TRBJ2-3	CASSSPGQGSTDTQYF	TGTGCCAGCAGCTCCCCAGGGCAGGGGAGCACAGATACGCAGTATTTT
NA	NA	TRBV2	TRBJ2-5	CASHPVGAEETQYF	TGTGCCAGCCACCCGGTCGGAGCGGAAGAGACCCAGTACTTC
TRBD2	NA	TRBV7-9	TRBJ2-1	CASSLGTRYNEQFF	TGTGCCAGCAGCTTAGGGACTAGATACAATGAGCAGTTCTTC
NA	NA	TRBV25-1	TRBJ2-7	CASSPGDFDEQYF	TGTGCCAGCAGCCCGGGGGATTTCGACGAGCAGTACTTC
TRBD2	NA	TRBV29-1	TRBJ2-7	CSVAPSGPAYEQYF	TGCAGCGTCGCCCCTAGCGGTCCTGCCTACGAGCAGTACTTC
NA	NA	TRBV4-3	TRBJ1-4	CASSDVRGLNEKLFF	TGCGCCAGCAGCGATGTCAGGGGCCTAAATGAAAAACTGTTTTTT
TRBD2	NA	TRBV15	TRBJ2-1	CATSRDTPSGREQFF	TGTGCCACCAGCAGAGATACGCCTAGCGGGAGGGAGCAGTTCTTC
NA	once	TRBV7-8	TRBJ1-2	CASSLDGQGNYGYTF	TGTGCCAGCAGCTTAGACGGGCAGGGGAACTATGGCTACACCTTC
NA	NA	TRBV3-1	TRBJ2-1	CASSLLEGDEQFF	TGTGCCAGCAGCCTACTAGAGGGCGATGAGCAGTTCTTC
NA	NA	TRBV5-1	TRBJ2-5	CASSLAQRVGQETQYF	TGCGCCAGCAGCTTGGCCCAAAGGGTTGGGCAAGAGACCCAGTACTTC
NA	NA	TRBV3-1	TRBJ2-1	CASSQDRAARYQRPGSYNEQFF	TGTGCCAGCAGCCAAGATCGAGCAGCTCGATACCAGCGACCCGGCTCCTACAATGAGCAGTTCTTC
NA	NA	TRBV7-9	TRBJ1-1	CASSSRQEYEAFF	TGTGCCAGCAGCTCTCGACAGGAATACGAAGCTTTCTTT
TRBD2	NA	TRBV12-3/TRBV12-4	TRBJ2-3	CASSPGLAGGPSTDTQYF	TGTGCCAGCAGTCCCGGACTAGCGGGAGGACCTAGCACAGATACGCAGTATTTT
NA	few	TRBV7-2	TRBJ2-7	CASSLGVFYEQYF	TGTGCCAGCAGTTTGGGGGTGTTCTACGAGCAGTACTTC
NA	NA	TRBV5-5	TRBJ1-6	CASSLLDGRGHNSPLHF	TGTGCCAGCAGCTTGTTGGACGGCAGGGGACATAATTCACCCCTCCACTTT
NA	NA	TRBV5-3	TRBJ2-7	CAKRREAGTYEQYF	TGTGCCAAACGAAGGGAGGCGGGAACCTACGAGCAGTACTTC
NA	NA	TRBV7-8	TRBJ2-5	CASTPDRQETQYF	TGTGCCAGCACTCCGGACCGTCAAGAGACCCAGTACTTC
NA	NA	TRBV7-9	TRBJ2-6	CASSPPLSGANVLTF	TGTGCCAGCTCCCCGCCACTCTCTGGGGCCAACGTCCTGACTTTC
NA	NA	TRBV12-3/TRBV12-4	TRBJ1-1	CASTGMGGEAFF	TGTGCCAGCACAGGGATGGGTGGTGAAGCTTTCTTT
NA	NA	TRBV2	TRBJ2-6	CASSSFGTTGGSGANVLTF	TGTGCCAGCAGTTCCTTCGGCACAACTGGGGGCTCTGGGGCCAACGTCCTGACTTTC
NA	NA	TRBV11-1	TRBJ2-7	CASSPRGEYEQYF	TGTGCCAGCAGCCCTCGCGGGGAATACGAGCAGTACTTC
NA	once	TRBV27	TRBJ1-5	CASSRQGLGQPQHF	TGTGCCAGCAGTCGGCAGGGCTTAGGGCAGCCCCAGCATTTT
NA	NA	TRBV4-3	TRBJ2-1	CASSQYRYNEQFF	TGCGCCAGCAGCCAGTACAGGTACAATGAGCAGTTCTTC
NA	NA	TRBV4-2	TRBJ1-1	CASSQQENTEAFF	TGTGCCAGCAGCCAACAAGAGAACACTGAAGCTTTCTTT